This is a list of T cell receptor beta chains from one sample in a study of CD8+ T cells in alopecia areata. Assay used: immunoSEQ multiplex PCR; TCRdb lists only in-frame clones, some missing. Among 150,000 or so clones listed, 45% to 60% were seen once. The specimen sequenced was CD4+ T cells sorted from blood. The source is a human donor with alopecia areata. The CDR3 runs from the conserved cysteine through the conserved F or W. A D gene is named only where the DNA matches it firmly. Size values are once, few and many counts, or a class for expanded clones, and some rows have none.

v_call: TRBV11-2; clone_size: -; j_call: TRBJ2-6; d_call: -; cdr3_aa: CASSLGVATSSGANVLTF; cdr3_nt: TGTGCCAGCAGCTTAGGAGTAGCTACATCGTCTGGGGCCAACGTCCTGACTTTC
v_call: TRBV5-1; clone_size: -; j_call: TRBJ1-1; d_call: -; cdr3_aa: CASSLGGLEAFF; cdr3_nt: TGCGCCAGCAGCCTTGGAGGGTTGGAGGCTTTCTTT
v_call: TRBV29-1; clone_size: -; j_call: TRBJ1-5; d_call: TRBD1; cdr3_aa: CSVGGGQGPNQPQHF; cdr3_nt: TGCAGCGTTGGGGGGGGACAGGGTCCCAATCAGCCCCAGCATTTT
v_call: TRBV29-1; clone_size: -; j_call: TRBJ2-3; d_call: -; cdr3_aa: CSVDVGGLTDTQYF; cdr3_nt: TGCAGCGTTGATGTGGGCGGTCTCACAGATACGCAGTATTTT
v_call: TRBV28; clone_size: few; j_call: TRBJ2-5; d_call: -; cdr3_aa: CASGSSVQETQYF; cdr3_nt: TGTGCCAGCGGGTCTAGCGTGCAAGAGACCCAGTACTTC
v_call: TRBV18; clone_size: few; j_call: TRBJ1-1; d_call: TRBD1; cdr3_aa: CASSPGQGNTEAFF; cdr3_nt: TGTGCCAGCTCACCGGGACAGGGCAACACTGAAGCTTTCTTT
v_call: TRBV19; clone_size: many; j_call: TRBJ1-5; d_call: -; cdr3_aa: CASGYPGGNQPQHF; cdr3_nt: TGTGCCAGTGGCTACCCAGGGGGCAATCAGCCCCAGCATTTT
v_call: TRBV27; clone_size: -; j_call: TRBJ2-3; d_call: TRBD2; cdr3_aa: CASRGTSGPSTDTQYF; cdr3_nt: TGTGCCAGCAGGGGGACTAGCGGGCCTAGCACAGATACGCAGTATTTT
v_call: TRBV28; clone_size: -; j_call: TRBJ2-4; d_call: TRBD2; cdr3_aa: CASSYMGGRAPKNIQYF; cdr3_nt: TGTGCCAGCAGTTACATGGGGGGGAGGGCTCCCAAAAACATTCAGTACTTC
v_call: TRBV7-9; clone_size: few; j_call: TRBJ1-1; d_call: -; cdr3_aa: CASSFSNTEAFF; cdr3_nt: TGTGCCAGCAGCTTTTCGAACACTGAAGCTTTCTTT
v_call: TRBV6-6; clone_size: -; j_call: TRBJ1-5; d_call: -; cdr3_aa: CAGAPGSNQPQHF; cdr3_nt: TGTGCCGGCGCCCCAGGGAGCAATCAGCCCCAGCATTTT
v_call: TRBV28; clone_size: -; j_call: TRBJ2-7; d_call: -; cdr3_aa: CASGPGSTYEQYF; cdr3_nt: TGTGCCAGCGGTCCGGGATCAACCTACGAGCAGTACTTC
v_call: TRBV25-1; clone_size: once; j_call: TRBJ2-1; d_call: -; cdr3_aa: CASRATGQFF; cdr3_nt: TGTGCCAGCAGGGCCACCGGGCAGTTCTTC
v_call: TRBV5-1; clone_size: few; j_call: TRBJ2-1; d_call: TRBD2; cdr3_aa: CASSELAVREQFF; cdr3_nt: TGCGCCAGCAGCGAACTAGCGGTTCGTGAGCAGTTCTTC
v_call: TRBV29-1; clone_size: -; j_call: TRBJ1-1; d_call: TRBD1; cdr3_aa: CSVERSRQGSPTEAFF; cdr3_nt: TGCAGCGTTGAACGGAGTAGACAGGGATCCCCCACTGAAGCTTTCTTT
v_call: TRBV18; clone_size: few; j_call: TRBJ1-1; d_call: -; cdr3_aa: CASSRARDGTNTEAFF; cdr3_nt: TGTGCCAGCTCACGCGCCCGGGACGGGACGAACACTGAAGCTTTCTTT
v_call: TRBV5-1; clone_size: few; j_call: TRBJ2-5; d_call: -; cdr3_aa: CASSPGLIQETQYF; cdr3_nt: TGCGCCAGCAGCCCAGGCCTGATTCAAGAGACCCAGTACTTC
v_call: TRBV7-6; clone_size: -; j_call: TRBJ2-7; d_call: TRBD2; cdr3_aa: CASSLAPSGSSYEQYF; cdr3_nt: TGTGCCAGCAGCTTAGCCCCTAGCGGGTCCTCCTACGAGCAGTACTTC
v_call: TRBV19; clone_size: few; j_call: TRBJ2-1; d_call: TRBD2; cdr3_aa: CASSISPRLATYNEQFF; cdr3_nt: TGTGCCAGTAGTATATCCCCCAGACTAGCGACGTACAATGAGCAGTTCTTC
v_call: TRBV5-4; clone_size: -; j_call: TRBJ2-1; d_call: TRBD2; cdr3_aa: CASSPTGTINNEQFF; cdr3_nt: TGTGCCAGCAGCCCAACCGGGACTATAAACAATGAGCAGTTCTTC
v_call: TRBV28; clone_size: -; j_call: TRBJ2-6; d_call: -; cdr3_aa: CASRTARGAGANVLTF; cdr3_nt: TGTGCCAGCCGAACAGCCCGGGGCGCTGGGGCCAACGTCCTGACTTTC
v_call: TRBV10-3; clone_size: -; j_call: TRBJ2-1; d_call: TRBD1; cdr3_aa: CAIRDRGNEQFF; cdr3_nt: TGTGCCATCCGGGACAGGGGCAATGAGCAGTTCTTC
v_call: TRBV4-1; clone_size: -; j_call: TRBJ1-5; d_call: -; cdr3_aa: CASSQADAGDNQPQHF; cdr3_nt: TGCGCCAGCAGCCAGGCGGATGCAGGGGACAATCAGCCCCAGCATTTT
v_call: TRBV7-9; clone_size: many; j_call: TRBJ1-2; d_call: TRBD1; cdr3_aa: CASSSGTGPGYTF; cdr3_nt: TGTGCCAGCAGCTCTGGGACAGGTCCCGGCTACACCTTC
v_call: TRBV5-6; clone_size: few; j_call: TRBJ2-1; d_call: TRBD1; cdr3_aa: CASSYGTGGYNEQFF; cdr3_nt: TGTGCCAGCAGCTACGGGACAGGGGGTTACAATGAGCAGTTCTTC
v_call: TRBV29-1; clone_size: few; j_call: TRBJ2-1; d_call: TRBD1; cdr3_aa: CSGMPGQGFIEQFF; cdr3_nt: TGCAGCGGGATGCCGGGACAGGGGTTTATTGAGCAGTTCTTC
v_call: TRBV5-1; clone_size: -; j_call: TRBJ2-7; d_call: -; cdr3_aa: CASSLEVGGYYEQYF; cdr3_nt: TGCGCCAGCAGCTTGGAGGTGGGGGGTTACTACGAGCAGTACTTC
v_call: TRBV2; clone_size: -; j_call: TRBJ2-1; d_call: -; cdr3_aa: CASSDSLRSTYNEQFF; cdr3_nt: TGTGCCAGCAGTGACTCCCTAAGAAGCACCTACAATGAGCAGTTCTTC
v_call: TRBV7-3; clone_size: -; j_call: TRBJ2-1; d_call: -; cdr3_aa: CASSLNGDTYSQFF; cdr3_nt: TGTGCCAGCAGCTTAAACGGGGACACATACAGCCAGTTCTTC
v_call: TRBV29-1; clone_size: -; j_call: TRBJ2-7; d_call: -; cdr3_aa: CSVGGRTVDEQYF; cdr3_nt: TGCAGCGTTGGGGGGCGTACCGTCGACGAGCAGTACTTC